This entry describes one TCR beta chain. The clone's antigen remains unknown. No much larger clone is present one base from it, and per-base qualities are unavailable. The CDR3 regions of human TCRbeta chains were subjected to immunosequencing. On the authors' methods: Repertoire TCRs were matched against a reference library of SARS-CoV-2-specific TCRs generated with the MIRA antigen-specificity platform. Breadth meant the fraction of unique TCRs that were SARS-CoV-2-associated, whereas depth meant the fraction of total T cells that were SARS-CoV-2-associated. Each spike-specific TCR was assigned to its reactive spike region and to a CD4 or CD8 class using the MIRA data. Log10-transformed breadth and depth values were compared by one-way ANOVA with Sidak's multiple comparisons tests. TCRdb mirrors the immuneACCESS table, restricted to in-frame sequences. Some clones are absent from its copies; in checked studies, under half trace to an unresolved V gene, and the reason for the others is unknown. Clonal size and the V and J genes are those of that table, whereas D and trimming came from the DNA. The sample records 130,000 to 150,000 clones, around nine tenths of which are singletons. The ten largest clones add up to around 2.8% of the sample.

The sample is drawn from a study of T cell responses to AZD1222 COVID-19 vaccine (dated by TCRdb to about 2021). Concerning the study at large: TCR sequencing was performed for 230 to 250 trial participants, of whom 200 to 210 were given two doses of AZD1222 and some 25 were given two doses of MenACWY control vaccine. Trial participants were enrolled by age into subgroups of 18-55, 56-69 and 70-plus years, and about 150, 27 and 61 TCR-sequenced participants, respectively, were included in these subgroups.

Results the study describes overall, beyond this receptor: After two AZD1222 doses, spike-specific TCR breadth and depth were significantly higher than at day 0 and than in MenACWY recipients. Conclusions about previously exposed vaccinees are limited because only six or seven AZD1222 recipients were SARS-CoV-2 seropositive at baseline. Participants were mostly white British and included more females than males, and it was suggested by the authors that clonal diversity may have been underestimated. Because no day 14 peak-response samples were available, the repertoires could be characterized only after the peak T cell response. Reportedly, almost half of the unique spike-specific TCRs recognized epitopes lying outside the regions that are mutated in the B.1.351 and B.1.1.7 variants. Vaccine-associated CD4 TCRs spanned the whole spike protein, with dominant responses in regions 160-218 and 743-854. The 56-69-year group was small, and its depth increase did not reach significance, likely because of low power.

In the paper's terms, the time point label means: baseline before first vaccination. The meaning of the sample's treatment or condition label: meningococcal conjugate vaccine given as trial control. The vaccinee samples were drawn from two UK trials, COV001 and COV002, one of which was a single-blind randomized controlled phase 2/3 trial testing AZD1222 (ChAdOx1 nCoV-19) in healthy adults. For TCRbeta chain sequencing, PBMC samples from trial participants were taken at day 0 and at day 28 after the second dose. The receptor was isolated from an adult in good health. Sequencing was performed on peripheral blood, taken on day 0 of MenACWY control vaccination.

The encoded CDR3 is CASRRPGELFF. At the DNA level, the sequence is TGTGCCAGCAGGCGTCCCGGGGAACTGTTTTTT. In this chain, TRBV2 is recombined with TRBJ1-4; too little of a D gene remains to name it. CDR1 and CDR2 are drawn from the germline V gene: SNHLY, FYNNEI. V is clipped by 6 bases and J by 12 bases, and the sequence between their germline boundaries is 11 bases long. Taken from cysteine to phenylalanine, the CDR3 has 11 residues. Only the CDR3 region is kept as DNA, spanning 33 bases read in frame from base 1.